There are many counts of the clone carrying this T cell receptor (beta chain). Its antigen is undetermined. Single viable CD3+CD4+CD8-CD45RO+ cells were sorted as the memory CD4+ T cells. Total CD4+ T cells were enriched by CD4 positive selection. Profiled with immunoSEQ multiplex PCR; TCRdb holds only in-frame clones, not every one. The sample records roughly 76,000 clones, 78% being singletons. The record originates from a study of memory CD4+ T cells and cytomegalovirus serostatus. As for the study in general: Healthy Belgian adult donors included roughly nine CMV-positive and 24 CMV-negative people.

The V end was cut by 5 bases, the J end by 4 bases, with 9 bases between. The CDR3 is 13 amino acids. Germline lookup yields CDR1 SGHNT and CDR2 YENEEA. Study-wide findings and caveats: Median bootstrapped AUC for CMV status was about 0.94 originally, approximately 0.9 US-trained.

The receptor comes from an adult in good health and CMV-seropositive. This rearrangement joins TRBV11-3 to TRBJ2-1, with D possibly matching TRBD1 (5 bases). Sequenced sample: memory CD4+ T cells from blood. In DNA, the CDR3 is TGTGCCAGCAGCGCCCACAGGTACAATGAGCAGTTCTTC. Encoded protein: CASSAHRYNEQFF.